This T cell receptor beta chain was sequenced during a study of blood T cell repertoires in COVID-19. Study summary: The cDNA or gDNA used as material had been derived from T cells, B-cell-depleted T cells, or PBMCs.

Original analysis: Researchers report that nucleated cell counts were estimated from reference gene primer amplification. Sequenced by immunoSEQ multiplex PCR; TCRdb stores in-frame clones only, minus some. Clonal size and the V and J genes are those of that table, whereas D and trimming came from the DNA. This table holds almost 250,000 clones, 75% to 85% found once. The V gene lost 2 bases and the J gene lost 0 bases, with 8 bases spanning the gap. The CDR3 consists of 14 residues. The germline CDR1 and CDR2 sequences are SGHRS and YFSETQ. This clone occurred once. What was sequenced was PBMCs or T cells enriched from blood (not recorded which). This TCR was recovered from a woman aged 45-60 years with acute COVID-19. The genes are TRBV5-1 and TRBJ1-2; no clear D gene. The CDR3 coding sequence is TGCGCCAGCAGCTTTTACATCGCTAACTATGGCTACACCTTC. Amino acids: CASSFYIANYGYTF.